This TCR beta chain was recovered during a study of cytomegalovirus exposure and HLA in healthy donors. As for the study in general: Tens of millions of unique TCRs, all from HLA-typed donors, were included in an early release of the data. Among the roughly 370 genotyped donors, 81% were placed in the Caucasian-associated ancestry cluster. Findings of the study overall: As immune exposure information, only CMV serostatus was available. An analysis was carried out later, and it reportedly showed fewer N-insertions in an Asian-associated ancestry cluster than the approximately 660-donor mean.

Worth noting for this clone: Its cognate antigen is unknown.

With V trimmed by 3 bases and J by 3 bases, 2 bases remained unmatched. Germline-derived CDR1 and CDR2 are LGHNT and FRNRAP. CDR3 length: 15 amino acids. Primers for the PCR totalled 60 Vbeta and 13 Jbeta. Assay used: immunoSEQ multiplex PCR; TCRdb lists only in-frame clones, some missing. The sample carries about 200,000 clones, 82% recorded once. The TCR sequence derives from a woman under 30 in good health and CMV-seronegative. The sample comprised PBMCs. The chain uses TRBV12-5 and TRBJ2-2; 9 bases agree with TRBD1. For the CDR3, the DNA is TGTGCTAGTGGTTTCGGACAGGGGTACACCGGGGAGCTGTTTTTT. This gives the protein CASGFGQGYTGELFF.